These 28 T cell receptor beta chains share one sample of origin, sequenced in a study of beta chain features in type 1 diabetes. Of the isolated RNA, all was reverse transcribed, and so the sequenced material was expressed TCRB transcripts. The method was immunoSEQ multiplex PCR; TCRdb's version includes in-frame clones alone and lacks a portion of them. This sample has under 800,000 clones, with around 15% found just once. The material sequenced was naive CD4+ T cells from blood. The receptors here all came from a young man in good health.

The chain carries TRBV30 and TRBJ1-6; no clear D gene. Trimming took 3 bases from V and 0 from J, leaving 15 bases between them. The CDR3 sequence is 17 residues long. Per the germline V gene, CDR1 is GTSNPN and CDR2 is SVGIG (reference sequence). In DNA form, the CDR3 reads TGTGCCTGGAGGACCCACCTGGGTAGCTCCTATAATTCACCCCTCCACTTT. This translates into CAWRTHLGSSYNSPLHF.

The chain has TRBV18 and TRBJ2-7, with TRBD1 as a possible D gene (6 bases). The CDR3 has 14 residues. CDR1 KGHSH and CDR2 LQKENI come from the germline V gene. V shed 0 bases and J shed 5 bases, with 11 bases lying between them. Written as DNA, the CDR3 is TGTGCCAGCTCACCACCGGGAACAGGGAACGAGCAGTACTTC. This sequence encodes CASSPPGTGNEQYF.

This clone was seen a handful of times. The chain has TRBV9 and TRBJ2-1, with unresolved D. This CDR3 is 12 amino acids long. Trimming removed 4 bases from V and 8 bases from J, with 10 bases in between. From germline, CDR1 is SGDLS and CDR2 YYNGEE. CDR3 protein: CASSPNLDEQFF. In DNA, the CDR3 is TGTGCCAGCAGCCCCAACTTGGATGAGCAGTTCTTC.

In this sample, this clone turned up a few times. V and J are TRBV28 and TRBJ2-7, with 7 bases fitting TRBD1. Germline V gives CDR1 MDHEN, CDR2 SYDVKM. This CDR3 has 15 amino acids. V was pared by 5 bases and J by 0 bases, with 7 bases of the junction left unmatched. CDR3 loop: CASSRTGLSSYEQYF. The CDR3 nucleotides are TGTGCCAGCAGTCGGACAGGCCTGAGCTCCTACGAGCAGTACTTC.

The chain couples TRBV19 to TRBJ1-4; 7 positions match TRBD1. V gave up 8 bases and J gave up 7 bases; unmatched junction bases: 4. Germline lookup yields CDR1 LNHDA and CDR2 SQIVND (reference sequence). CDR3 length: 12 residues. The CDR3 DNA reads TGTGCCAGTCGAGGGGGCAGTGAAAAACTGTTTTTT. Amino acid sequence: CASRGGSEKLFF.

This clone has only a few counts. The rearrangement joins TRBV18 to TRBJ2-4; D tentatively fits TRBD1 or TRBD2 (5 bases each). From germline, CDR1 is KGHSH and CDR2 LQKENI. Trimming cost V 0 bases and J 1 base, with 16 bases left between them. The CDR3 sequence is 18 residues long. CDR3 protein: CASSPPRLGEKAKNIQYF. Here the CDR3 DNA reads TGTGCCAGCTCACCACCGAGACTGGGGGAGAAGGCCAAAAACATTCAGTACTTC.

This clone was detected a few times. The genes are TRBV15 and TRBJ1-2; 8 bases line up with TRBD1. The junction had 18 bases not matched to a gene; V was cut back by 2 bases and J by 7 bases. Germline values: CDR1 LNHNV, CDR2 YYDKDF (reference sequence). This CDR3 comprises 18 residues. The CDR3 nucleotides read TGTGCCACCAGCAGAAGGGCAGGGGGCCAGACCCACTGGTCTGGCTACACCTTC. Amino acid sequence: CATSRRAGGQTHWSGYTF.

V gene TRBV15 combines with J gene TRBJ1-5; D not resolved. Germline V lookup: CDR1 LNHNV, CDR2 YYDKDF (reference sequence). Between the trimmed V and J ends, which lost 0 bases and 1 base, there was a span of 16 bases. This CDR3 is built from 18 residues. The CDR3 loop is CATSRDRARAGSNQPQHF. The CDR3 nucleotides read TGTGCCACCAGCAGAGATCGCGCGAGGGCTGGAAGCAATCAGCCCCAGCATTTT.

This clone occurred a few times. CDR3 nucleotide sequence: TGTGCCAGCAGCGTAGCCTCACAGGGCCCAGGATCCTACGAGCAGTACTTC. Its protein is CASSVASQGPGSYEQYF. This sequence joins TRBV9 and TRBJ2-7; weak D call: TRBD1 (6 bases). CDR3 length: 17 amino acids. CDR1 SGDLS and CDR2 YYNGEE come from the germline V gene. Trimming took off 0 bases at V and 1 base at J, with 17 bases between the two ends.

The chain joins TRBV30 to TRBJ1-5; perhaps TRBD1 as D (5 bases). The CDR3 is 14 residues long. Trimming pared 2 bases from V and 4 bases from J, leaving 12 bases between. The germline gives CDR1 GTSNPN, CDR2 SVGIG (reference sequence). The CDR3 here is CAWSWDYMNQPQHF. CDR3 DNA: TGTGCCTGGAGTTGGGACTATATGAATCAGCCCCAGCATTTT.

In its sample, this clone was seen a few times. The genes are TRBV5-1 and TRBJ2-1; the D gene could be TRBD1 or TRBD2 (5 bases each). V shed 6 bases and J shed 0 bases, with 13 bases lying between them. The CDR3 length is 15 residues. In germline, CDR1 is SGHRS, CDR2 YFSETQ. For the CDR3, the DNA is TGCGCCAGCAAGAGGGACCCCAGCTCCTACAATGAGCAGTTCTTC. This gives the protein CASKRDPSSYNEQFF.

A few counts support this clone. Within the sample, other DNA sequences also encode this same CDR3. The rearrangement uses TRBV29-1 and TRBJ1-1; a weak D match, TRBD1 (5 bases). Germline-derived CDR1 and CDR2 are SQVTM and ANQGSEA. V lost 4 bases, J lost 0 bases, and 9 bases lay in between. This CDR3 has 13 residues. Here the CDR3 reads CSVGGRLNTEAFF. CDR3 DNA sequence: TGCAGCGTTGGGGGACGGTTGAACACTGAAGCTTTCTTT.

This clone was detected a few times. The sample has other DNA sequences that encode this CDR3 too. The CDR3 region has the DNA TGTGCCAGTAGTATTGAGGGACTAGCCAAAAACATTCAGTACTTC. Translated, it gives CASSIEGLAKNIQYF. The chain links TRBV19 to TRBJ2-4; D might be TRBD2 (6 bases). The CDR3 has 15 residues. The germline V and J ends were trimmed by 3 bases and 0 bases, with 9 bases remaining between them. CDR1 and CDR2 (germline): LNHDA, SQIVND (reference sequence).

The V and J genes are TRBV25-1 and TRBJ1-5; 8 bases are a match to TRBD1. The germline V gene encodes CDR1 MGHDK and CDR2 SYGVNS. V dropped 3 bases and J dropped 7; count of bases not matched to a gene: 8. The CDR3 has 15 residues. CDR3: CASSEQGAQIQPQHF. The CDR3 DNA is TGTGCCAGCAGTGAGCAGGGGGCGCAAATCCAGCCCCAGCATTTT.

This clone was seen a few times. V gene TRBV19 combines with J gene TRBJ1-5, with D uncertain. The CDR3 totals 15 residues. The germline V and J ends were trimmed by 1 base and 5 bases, with 12 bases remaining between them. Germline loops: CDR1 LNHDA, CDR2 SQIVND (reference sequence). This CDR3 reads CASSIAPGSDQPQHF. The CDR3 nucleotides read TGTGCCAGTAGTATAGCCCCAGGTTCAGATCAGCCCCAGCATTTT.

This clone was seen a handful of times. In the same sample, other DNA sequences code for this CDR3. V gene TRBV5-1 combines with J gene TRBJ2-7; 10 bases are a match to TRBD2. The CDR3 contains 14 residues. V shed 0 bases and J 4 bases; nucleotides not matched to a gene: 1. Germline CDR1 reads SGHRS; CDR2 reads YFSETQ. The chain's CDR3 is CASSLASGGYEQYF. The CDR3 bases are TGCGCCAGCAGCTTGGCTAGCGGGGGTTACGAGCAGTACTTC.

This clone was counted only a few times. The same CDR3 arises from other DNA sequences in this sample as well. The CDR3 DNA sequence: TGTGCCAGCAGCGTAGCTTTAGGCGGCTACACCTTC. Translating it yields CASSVALGGYTF. The chain carries TRBV9 and TRBJ1-2, with D unresolved. V was trimmed by 0 bases and J by 8 bases, leaving 8 bases between them. The CDR3 extends over 12 amino acids. CDR1 and CDR2 (germline): SGDLS, YYNGEE. Full variable domain (remainder filled in from reference TRBV9 and TRBJ1-2): DSGVTQTPKHLITATGQRVTLRCSPRSGDLSVYWYQQSLDQGLQFLIQYYNGEERAKGNILERFSAQQFPDLHSELNLSSLELGDSALYFCASSVALGGYTFGSGTRLTVV.

This clone was seen more than once but under ten times. V is TRBV14 and J is TRBJ1-2; D is uncertain. Germline assignment: CDR1 SGHDN and CDR2 FVKESK. The CDR3 is 13 amino acids. The V end was cut by 4 bases, the J end by 2 bases, with 8 bases between. CDR3 coding DNA: TGTGCCAGCAGCCCATCTCCCAACTATGGCTACACCTTC. Amino acids: CASSPSPNYGYTF.

This clone was recorded a few times. This chain joins TRBV4-2 and TRBJ2-1; 11 bases align to TRBD2. The CDR3 sequence is 15 residues long. V lost 4 bases to trimming and J lost 2 bases; unmatched junction nucleotides: 1. The germline V gene has CDR1 LGHNA and CDR2 YNFKEQ. The CDR3: CASSLTSGAYNEQFF. Here the CDR3 DNA reads TGTGCCAGCAGCCTGACTAGCGGGGCCTACAATGAGCAGTTCTTC.

This rearrangement joins TRBV4-3 to TRBJ2-7, with 8 bases identical to TRBD1. Germline values: CDR1 LGHNA, CDR2 YSLEER. This CDR3 spans 15 amino acids. The junction had 14 bases not matched to a gene; V was cut back by 4 bases and J by 9 bases. CDR3 sequence (DNA): TGCGCCAGCAGCCTGGGGACAGGCCCCAGGGATTTGCAGTACTTC. Its protein is CASSLGTGPRDLQYF.

This clone was seen a handful of times. The chain is built from TRBV7-9 and TRBJ2-5; no reliable D call. Germline assignment: CDR1 SEHNR and CDR2 FQNEAQ (reference sequence). The CDR3 is 14 amino acids. Trimming left V 3 bases short and J 5 bases short, with 13 bases between. The chain's CDR3 is CASSFSGVRETQYF. In DNA, the CDR3 is TGTGCCAGCAGCTTCAGTGGCGTTAGGGAGACCCAGTACTTC. Looking up the rest from reference TRBV7-9 and TRBJ2-5 gives the full variable domain: DTGVSQNPRHKITKRGQNVTFRCDPISEHNRLYWYRQTLGQGPEFLTYFQNEAQLEKSRLLSDRFSAERPKGSFSTLEIQRTEQGDSAMYLCASSFSGVRETQYFGPGTRLLVL.

This clone has just a few counts. The same CDR3 also results from other DNA sequences found in this sample. V gene TRBV18 combines with J gene TRBJ1-2; tentatively, D is TRBD1 (5 bases). CDR1 is KGHSH and CDR2 is LQKENI in the germline V gene. The CDR3 is 12 amino acids. Trimming cost V 3 bases and J 4 bases, with 6 bases left between them. The CDR3 nucleotides read TGTGCCAGCTCACCTGACAGCTATGGCTACACCTTC. Residues: CASSPDSYGYTF.

The sample holds a few counts of this clone. The V and J genes are TRBV9 and TRBJ2-3, with D uncertain. The CDR3 is made up of 15 amino acids. The V and J ends lost 0 bases and 4 bases respectively, with 12 bases between them. The germline V gene has CDR1 SGDLS and CDR2 YYNGEE. In DNA form, the CDR3 reads TGTGCCAGCAGCGTAGATCGGGCGGCGGCAGATACGCAGTATTTT. The encoded protein is CASSVDRAAADTQYF.

The J gene is TRBJ2-7, the V gene TRBV28; 11 bases fit TRBD2. The CDR3 has 15 residues. With V trimmed by 4 bases and J by 4 bases, 6 bases remained unmatched. Germline CDR1 and CDR2: MDHEN and SYDVKM. CDR3 in DNA: TGTGCCAGCAGTTCCATAGCGGGAGGGCCGTACGAGCAGTACTTC. Its translation: CASSSIAGGPYEQYF.

The rearrangement links TRBV18 to TRBJ2-7; 8 nucleotides agree with TRBD2. The CDR3 runs to 15 residues. The J segment lost 4 bases and the V segment lost 2 bases, leaving 7 bases of the junction unmatched. Germline loops: CDR1 KGHSH, CDR2 LQKENI. CDR3 region: CASSPGPGGPYEQYF. Written as DNA, the CDR3 is TGTGCCAGCTCACCAGGTCCGGGAGGGCCTTACGAGCAGTACTTC.

V and J are TRBV29-1 and TRBJ1-1, with TRBD1 matching 7 bases. Germline assignment: CDR1 SQVTM and CDR2 ANQGSEA. Unmatched junction bases numbered 6, after V lost 7 bases and J lost 1 base. This CDR3 is built from 13 residues. The CDR3 DNA is TGCAGCGCTACGGGACAGCCGAACACTGAAGCTTTCTTT. This gives the protein CSATGQPNTEAFF.

The rearrangement uses TRBV4-3 and TRBJ2-1; D uncertain. There are 13 residues in the CDR3. Looked up from germline, CDR1 is LGHNA and CDR2 is YSLEER. Trimming stripped 0 bases from V and 10 bases from J, with 10 bases between. The CDR3 DNA follows: TGCGCCAGCAGCCAAGAGCTTTCGCGGGAGCAGTTCTTC. It is translated as CASSQELSREQFF.

This clone was counted only a few times. The rearrangement uses TRBV19 and TRBJ2-7; 13 positions match TRBD2. With V trimmed by 5 bases and J by 3 bases, 7 bases remained unmatched. CDR1 and CDR2 (germline): LNHDA, SQIVND (reference sequence). This CDR3 region has 16 residues. CDR3 sequence: CASSPPGLAGIYEQYF. The CDR3 nucleotides read TGTGCCAGTAGTCCACCGGGACTAGCGGGGATCTACGAGCAGTACTTC. Together with reference TRBV19 and TRBJ2-7, the CDR3 gives the full variable domain: DGGITQSPKYLFRKEGQNVTLSCEQNLNHDAMYWYRQDPGQGLRLIYYSQIVNDFQKGDIAEGYSVSREKKESFPLTVTSAQKNPTAFYLCASSPPGLAGIYEQYFGPGTRLTVT.